This entry is about one T cell receptor (beta chain). Its antigen is not identified. The data are from a study of T cells in tuberculosis. Study in general: A South African cohort included IGRA-negative adolescents, latently infected IGRA-positive adolescents and adults with active tuberculosis. Study-wide results and caveats: GMM-specific TCRs were nearer to active tuberculosis alpha repertoires, suggesting expansion.

The protocol was immunoSEQ multiplex PCR, while the TCRdb copy is restricted to in-frame clones and leaves out a portion. The repertoire holds 25,000 to 35,000 clones, 95% to 96% seen once, with under 3% in the top ten. V gave up 4 bases and J gave up 0 bases; unmatched junction bases: 8. The CDR3 spans 18 residues. Germline lookup yields CDR1 SGDLS and CDR2 YYNGEE. The sample taken for sequencing was PBMCs. The chain couples TRBV9 to TRBJ2-5; 14 positions agree with TRBD2. The TCR was taken from a donor between 10 and 35 years old with latent tuberculosis or without tuberculosis infection. As DNA, the CDR3 is TGTGCCAGCAGCTCGCGACTAGCGGGGGGGCCGGACCAAGAGACCCAGTACTTC. This encodes CASSSRLAGGPDQETQYF. Looking up the rest from reference TRBV9 and TRBJ2-5 gives the full variable domain: DSGVTQTPKHLITATGQRVTLRCSPRSGDLSVYWYQQSLDQGLQFLIQYYNGEERAKGNILERFSAQQFPDLHSELNLSSLELGDSALYFCASSSRLAGGPDQETQYFGPGTRLLVL.